These T cell receptor beta chains were read from a single sample in a study of cytomegalovirus exposure and HLA in healthy donors. Data came from immunoSEQ multiplex PCR; TCRdb stores just in-frame clones and leaves some out. The sample lists 200,000 or so clones, around 80% seen once, with about an eighth in the top ten. The sequencing input was PBMCs. These receptors were taken from a woman between 25 and 40 years old in good health and CMV-seropositive. Each CDR3 is given with its conserved first and last residue. D genes are given only for firm matches. A clone size is listed for some rows: how often the clone was seen (once, few, many), or a class if it is expanded.

j_call d_call v_call clone_size cdr3_nt cdr3_aa
TRBJ1-5 - TRBV5-6 - TGTGCCAGCAGCTCGGGAGCTCGCAATCAGCCCCAGCATTTT CASSSGARNQPQHF
TRBJ2-1 TRBD1 TRBV10-1 - TGCGCCAGCAGTGTGGACAGGGGGAATTCCTACAATGAGCAGTTCTTC CASSVDRGNSYNEQFF
TRBJ2-2 - TRBV19 - TGTGCCAGTAGTACCCTTCCCCGAGGCACCGGGGAGCTGTTTTTT CASSTLPRGTGELFF
TRBJ2-3 TRBD1 TRBV6-6 - TGTGCCAGCAGCATTACAGGGGGCCCAGGAGATACGCAGTATTTT CASSITGGPGDTQYF
TRBJ2-7 - TRBV5-1 once TGCGCCAGCAGCCTAGGACTGGACCTCTACGAGCAGTACTTC CASSLGLDLYEQYF
TRBJ2-1 TRBD2 TRBV7-3 - TGTGCCAGCAGCCGCGGGAGCTCCTACAATGAGCAGTTCTTC CASSRGSSYNEQFF
TRBJ2-7 - TRBV6-1 - TGTGCCAGCAGTGAACCAGCGAGGAATTCCTACGAGCAGTACTTC CASSEPARNSYEQYF
TRBJ2-1 - TRBV15 - TGTGCCACCAGCAGAGGCACGGAGAACAATGAGCAGTTCTTC CATSRGTENNEQFF
TRBJ1-1 - TRBV2 - TGTGCCAGGAAGAACACCGAAACGGGGTTGAGGACTGAAGCTTTCTTT CARKNTETGLRTEAFF
TRBJ2-1 - TRBV19 - TGTGCCAGTAGTGCAGGAGCGGTCGGTGAGCAGTTCTTC CASSAGAVGEQFF
TRBJ2-4 TRBD2 TRBV18 - TGTGCCAGCTCACCACGGACTAGCGGGAGTGTGCAAAACATTCAGTACTTC CASSPRTSGSVQNIQYF
TRBJ2-7 TRBD2 TRBV11-2 - TGTGCCAGCAGCTTAGCCGGGAGGGCCCACGAGCAGTACTTC CASSLAGRAHEQYF
TRBJ1-1 TRBD1 TRBV30 - TGTGCCTGGAGTGGGGACAGTCGTGAAGCTTTCTTT CAWSGDSREAFF
TRBJ2-7 TRBD2 TRBV5-4 - TGTGCCAGCAGCTTTGAATCGGGAGGGCCTCGCGAGCAGTACTTC CASSFESGGPREQYF
TRBJ1-2 - TRBV28 few TGTGCCAGCAGTTTACTGGGGGCGACTAACTATGGCTACACCTTC CASSLLGATNYGYTF
TRBJ1-5 TRBD1 TRBV19 few TGTGCCAGTAGGACGGGACAGGGGAGAGATCAGCCCCAGCATTTT CASRTGQGRDQPQHF
TRBJ1-2 - TRBV18 - TGTGCCAGCTCACTACCCTCTCCGGGTTATCAACCCGATGGCTACACCTTC CASSLPSPGYQPDGYTF
TRBJ1-2 - TRBV29-1 - TGCAGCGTCCTAAGCAGTACAGGACGTGGCTACACCTTC CSVLSSTGRGYTF
TRBJ1-2 - TRBV11-2 - TGTGCCAGCAGCCTCTCCTCGACATCTTCCTATGGCTACACCTTC CASSLSSTSSYGYTF
TRBJ2-5 - TRBV6-1 - TGTGCCAGCCAGACGGTAGGGGTAGAGACCCAGTACTTC CASQTVGVETQYF
TRBJ1-2 TRBD1 TRBV6-5 - TGTGCCAGCAGTAACCGGGACAGGGGGCGTTATGGCTACACCTTC CASSNRDRGRYGYTF
TRBJ1-1 - TRBV27 - TGTGCCAGCAGAAGTTTCGGGGAGAACACTGAAGCTTTCTTT CASRSFGENTEAFF
TRBJ2-3 TRBD2 TRBV27 - TGTGCCAGCATATCATGGAGGGAGGGCCTCGTATATACGCAGTATTTT CASISWREGLVYTQYF
TRBJ2-5 - TRBV29-1 once TGCAGCGTCGGGACACAAGAGACCCAGTACTTC CSVGTQETQYF
TRBJ1-4 - TRBV15 - TGTGCCACCAGCAGAGAGGACACAAGGGAAAAACTGTTTTTT CATSREDTREKLFF
TRBJ2-5 - TRBV27 - TGTGCCAGCAGAATCCTCAGCGGACTCGGGGAAGAGACCCAGTACTTC CASRILSGLGEETQYF
TRBJ1-2 TRBD1 TRBV4-2 - TGTGCCAGCAGCCAACCCGGACAGGGAGCTAACTATGGCTACACCTTC CASSQPGQGANYGYTF
TRBJ1-1 TRBD1 TRBV11-3 - TGTGCCAGCAGCCGACAGGGGCCGAACACTGAAGCTTTCTTT CASSRQGPNTEAFF
TRBJ1-4 - TRBV25-1 - TGTGCCAGCTTGGGGGGGGGCCAACTGTTTTTT CASLGGGQLFF
TRBJ1-2 TRBD1 TRBV6-5 - TGTGCCAGCAGTTACTCGAGGGCGAGGGGGCCCGGCTACACCTTC CASSYSRARGPGYTF
TRBJ2-1 TRBD1 TRBV5-8 - TGTGCCAGCAGCTTGTACGTGGACAGGGGATCTGAGCAGTTCTTC CASSLYVDRGSEQFF
TRBJ2-1 TRBD2 TRBV9 - TGTGCCAGCAGCGTAGGCGGGAGGGCCTACAATGAGCAGTTCTTC CASSVGGRAYNEQFF
TRBJ1-2 TRBD1 TRBV30 - TGTGCCTGGAGTAACAGGGGAGACTATGGCTACACCTTC CAWSNRGDYGYTF
TRBJ2-3 - TRBV5-1 - TGCGCCAGCAGCTTTGCGGGGGCAGGGAGGGCAGATACGCAGTATTTT CASSFAGAGRADTQYF
TRBJ1-2 - TRBV7-2 - TGTGCCAGCAGCTCGAACTTTCGGGGCTATGGCTACACCTTC CASSSNFRGYGYTF
TRBJ1-5 TRBD1 TRBV27 - TGTGCCAGCAGTAAACAGGGGGTTAATCAGCCCCAGCATTTT CASSKQGVNQPQHF
TRBJ2-2 - TRBV9 - TGTGCCAGCAGCGTGGAGGGGTCAAACACCGGGGAGCTGTTTTTT CASSVEGSNTGELFF
TRBJ1-4 TRBD1 TRBV30 - TGTGCCTGGAGTGTACTGGAGACAGGGAAGGGGGATGAAAAACTGTTTTTT CAWSVLETGKGDEKLFF
TRBJ1-2 TRBD1 TRBV6-1 - TGTGCCAGCATTAGCGTCTCCGGGACAGGCTATGGCTACACCTTC CASISVSGTGYGYTF
TRBJ2-1 - TRBV15 once TGTGCCACCAGCACCGGACCCAGGGATGAGCAGTTCTTC CATSTGPRDEQFF
TRBJ2-1 TRBD1 TRBV11-1 - TGTGCCAGCAGCTGGGGACAGGGCTCCTACAATGAGCAGTTCTTC CASSWGQGSYNEQFF
TRBJ2-7 TRBD1 TRBV29-1 - TGCAGCGCCGGACAGGGGGCAAACTACGAGCAGTACTTC CSAGQGANYEQYF
TRBJ2-7 TRBD1 TRBV9 - TGTGCCAGCAGCGTAGCGGGGACAGGAGACTACGAGCAGTACTTC CASSVAGTGDYEQYF
TRBJ1-2 - TRBV7-9 - TGTGCCAGCAGCTTCGCGTATGGCTACACCTTC CASSFAYGYTF
TRBJ1-3 - TRBV30 - TGTGCCTGGAACAGAGTTTCTGGAAACACCATATATTTT CAWNRVSGNTIYF